The 3 T cell receptor delta chains reported below all come from one sample, sequenced in a study of Vδ1+ human thymocytes. Study-wide findings and caveats: In the thymus, TRG and TRD repertoires looked highly polyclonal with Gaussian CDR3 lengths.

Extracted RNA was reverse transcribed into cDNA. The CDR3 regions were amplified by multiplex PCR from V-gene primers to a constant-region primer. TCRdb called clones from the multiplex PCR reads again using CATT. This table holds 80,000 or so delta-chain clones, around 30% found once. Antigen specificity for these receptors is unknown. Sequencing used Vdelta1+ gamma-delta thymocytes from the thymus. The subset was: FACS-sorted CD3+ TCRalphabeta- TCRVdelta1+ TCRVdelta2- thymocytes. The source is a boy younger than two who had congenital heart surgery.

The chain joins TRDV1 to TRDJ1; 8 positions agree with TRDD2. Looked up from germline, CDR1 is TSWWSYY and CDR2 is QGS. Trimming at V came to 0 bases and at J to 1 base, leaving 7 bases not matched to a gene. The CDR3 contains 17 residues. CDR3 DNA sequence: TGTGCTCTTGGGGAACTCACCTCCTTCCTAGTCACCGATAAACTCATCTTT. Translating it yields CALGELTSFLVTDKLIF.

The chain couples TRDV1 to TRDJ1; 11 bases align to TRDD3. From germline, CDR1 is TSWWSYY and CDR2 QGS. Losses at the gene ends were 3 bases for V and 2 bases for J; bases not matched to a gene: 17. The length of the CDR3 is 20 residues. The CDR3: CALGDVHFPDWGIGTDKLIF. CDR3 in DNA: TGTGCTCTTGGGGATGTGCACTTCCCCGACTGGGGGATAGGTACCGATAAACTCATCTTT.

The rearrangement uses TRDV1 and TRDJ1; D is possibly TRDD3 (6 bases). Germline CDR1 TSWWSYY, CDR2 QGS. The CDR3 is 16 residues long. Trimming removed 2 bases at V and 4 bases at J, with 17 bases between. CDR3 DNA: TGTGCTCTTGGGGAAGTCGGACCTGGGGAGCGCGATAAACTCATCTTT. Translation: CALGEVGPGERDKLIF.